This T cell receptor beta chain was identified in a study of T cells in Graves' hyperthyroidism and ophthalmopathy. CDR1 and CDR2 (germline): DFQATT, SNEGSKA (reference sequence). The CDR3 runs 15 residues. Trimming took 1 base from V and 4 from J, leaving 13 bases between them. In patients aged 18 to 65, hyperthyroidism was newly diagnosed, with duration under 2 months. Exclusion of patients followed from uncontrolled infection, other autoimmune disease, pregnancy or lactation. This clonotype appeared many times. Researchers amplified the TCR beta CDR3 regions from RNA transcripts. First-round RT-PCR with HTBI primers amplified the TCR CDR3 region. TCRdb ran MiXCR on the multiplex PCR reads and lists one entry per CDR3 protein. Of over 450,000 distinct CDR3 sequences detected, around an eighth appear once; the ten largest clones hold less than 20%.

The chain couples TRBV20-1 to TRBJ2-2, with D perhaps assigned TRBD1 or TRBD2 (5 bases each). This TCR came from a woman between 18 and 30 years old with Graves' hyperthyroidism. The sample was blood. The CDR3 DNA is TGCAGTGCTAGAGCCCCGGGACGCGGCACCGGGGAGCTGTTTTTT. Translating it yields CSARAPGRGTGELFF.